The 32 T cell receptor beta chains given below trace back to one sample, sequenced in a study of T cells in Graves' hyperthyroidism and ophthalmopathy. TCR beta CDR3 regions were amplified from RNA. The TCR CDR3 was amplified in a first-round RT-PCR using the HTBI primer set. TCRdb used MiXCR to reprocess the multiplex PCR reads, holding one entry per CDR3 protein. The sample contains roughly 580,000 distinct CDR3 sequences, approximately 15% of which appear only once. Source material: blood. These receptors were taken from a woman aged 30 to 39 with Graves' hyperthyroidism that later progressed to Graves' ophthalmopathy.

This clonotype was seen at least ten times. The rearrangement links TRBV11-3 to TRBJ2-1, with 9 bases lining up with TRBD2. Per the germline V gene, CDR1 is SGHNT and CDR2 is YENEEA. Germline trimming cut 4 bases from V and 5 bases from J; bases unmatched to any gene: 15. The CDR3 is 18 residues long. The DNA for the CDR3 is TGTGCCAGCAGCTCTCTTGCAGATACCGGGACTAGCCACAATGAGCAGTTCTTC. Translation: CASSSLADTGTSHNEQFF.

This clonotype was counted between two and nine times. CDR3 coding DNA: TGCAGTGCTAAACGGGGACTAGCGGGTGTCGGGGAGCTGTTTTTT. Translated: CSAKRGLAGVGELFF. The rearrangement uses TRBV20-1 and TRBJ2-2; 12 positions match TRBD2. From germline, CDR1 is DFQATT and CDR2 SNEGSKA (reference sequence). The CDR3 covers 15 residues. Trimming cost V 4 bases and J 7 bases; bases outside gene matches: 7.

In this sample, this clonotype turned up many times. The chain carries TRBV24-1 and TRBJ2-1; 12 nucleotides align to TRBD2. V was clipped by 9 bases and J by 4 bases; unmatched bases: 18. This CDR3 is 19 amino acids long. CDR1 and CDR2 (germline): KGHDR, SFDVKD. The CDR3 sequence is CATQATSGRSGHLYNEQFF. CDR3 coding DNA: TGTGCCACCCAAGCGACTAGCGGGAGATCGGGCCACCTATACAATGAGCAGTTCTTC.

This clonotype was recorded a few times. The chain combines TRBV27 with TRBJ1-1; no clear D gene. V dropped 3 bases and J dropped 5 bases, with 10 bases sitting between them. The V gene's germline CDR1 is MNHEY and CDR2 SMNVEV (reference sequence). The CDR3 runs 13 residues. The CDR3 loop reads CASSFKERTEAFF. Written as DNA, the CDR3 is TGTGCCAGCAGTTTCAAGGAGAGAACTGAAGCTTTCTTT.

This clonotype was observed a few times. The chain combines TRBV18 with TRBJ2-6; 7 nucleotides agree with TRBD1. Per the germline V gene, CDR1 is KGHSH and CDR2 is LQKENI. This CDR3 region has 17 residues. The V segment lost 1 base and the J segment 1 base; nucleotides outside the gene matches: 4. For the CDR3, the DNA is TGTGCCAGCTCACCACTGCGACAGGGATCTGGGGCCAACGTCCTGACTTTC. Translating gives CASSPLRQGSGANVLTF.

There are many counts of this clonotype. The chain recombines TRBV2 with TRBJ2-1, with 8 bases lining up with TRBD1. The CDR3 is 14 residues long. CDR1 SNHLY and CDR2 FYNNEI come from the germline V gene. Germline trimming cut 4 bases from V and 3 bases from J; bases unmatched to any gene: 2. CDR3 sequence (DNA): TGTGCCAGCAGTGGGACAGGGAGCTACAATGAGCAGTTCTTC. It codes for CASSGTGSYNEQFF.

Details on this clonotype: One base away lies a much larger clone, so this may be a sequencing read error. The CDR3 protein is CASSRSQGNKEQFF. CDR3 nucleotide sequence: TGTGCCAGTAGTAGAAGTCAGGGAAACAAGGAGCAGTTCTTC. The chain joins TRBV19 to TRBJ2-1; D may be TRBD1 (5 bases). The CDR3 covers 14 residues. Germline CDR1 is LNHDA and CDR2 is SQIVND (reference sequence).

Only a few counts were recorded for this clonotype. J is TRBJ2-7 and V is TRBV6-1; 8 bases map to TRBD2. V lost 7 bases and J lost 3; bases outside the gene matches: 23. The CDR3 is 19 residues long. In germline, CDR1 is MNHNS, CDR2 SASEGT. The DNA for the CDR3 is TGTGCCAGCAAATCAGCGGGAGCCCCCCTAAACCCATTGGACTACGAGCAGTACTTC. Its translation is CASKSAGAPLNPLDYEQYF.

This clonotype occurred many times. The gene calls are TRBV18 and TRBJ1-5; unclear D gene. The V and J ends lost 5 bases and 5 bases respectively, with 13 bases between them. CDR3 size: 14 residues. CDR1 KGHSH and CDR2 LQKENI come from the germline V gene. For the CDR3, the DNA is TGTGCCAGCTCATCAGGAGCCGGGGATCAGCCCCAGCATTTT. Translation: CASSSGAGDQPQHF.

This clonotype occurred many times. This rearrangement joins TRBV19 to TRBJ1-2, with D possibly matching TRBD1 (5 bases). The germline V and J ends were trimmed by 6 bases and 0 bases, with 8 bases remaining between them. The CDR3 contains 13 residues. CDR1 and CDR2 from the germline V gene are LNHDA and SQIVND (reference sequence). The CDR3 nucleotides are TGTGCCAGTAGGGGGCTTACTAACTATGGCTACACCTTC. It yields the protein CASRGLTNYGYTF.

CDR3 protein: CASSPGQILLREQYF. The DNA for the CDR3 is TGTGCCAGCTCACCCGGACAGATTCTCCTCAGGGAGCAGTACTTC. The rearrangement links TRBV18 to TRBJ2-7; a weak D match, TRBD1 (6 bases). Per germline, CDR1 KGHSH and CDR2 LQKENI. This CDR3 region has 15 residues. V dropped 3 bases and J dropped 7 bases, with 19 bases sitting between them. The full variable domain, completed using reference TRBV18 and TRBJ2-7, is NAGVMQNPRHLVRRRGQEARLRCSPMKGHSHVYWYRQLPEEGLKFMVYLQKENIIDESGMPKERFSAEFPKEGPSILRIQQVVRGDSAAYFCASSPGQILLREQYFGPGTRLTVT.

This clonotype has just a few counts. The chain employs TRBV6-1 and TRBJ2-3, with 7 bases aligning to TRBD2. After removal of 5 bases from V and 4 bases from J, the junction contained 6 bases not matched to a gene. The CDR3 has 14 amino acids. CDR1 and CDR2 (germline): MNHNS, SASEGT. In DNA form, the CDR3 reads TGTGCCAGCAGTTGGCGGGGAGGGTCAGATACGCAGTATTTT. This encodes CASSWRGGSDTQYF.

This clonotype occurred many times. V gene TRBV6-2 or TRBV6-3 combines with J gene TRBJ1-2, with D perhaps TRBD1 (5 bases). Germline CDR1 is MNHEY and CDR2 is SVGEGT. The CDR3 has 10 amino acids. V was clipped by 5 bases and J by 9 bases, with 7 bases between them. The CDR3 here is CASSGASYTF. CDR3 DNA: TGTGCCAGCAGTGGGGCGAGCTACACCTTC.

The chain carries TRBV2 and TRBJ1-2; 9 bases agree with TRBD1. The CDR3 sequence is 16 residues long. Germline values: CDR1 SNHLY, CDR2 FYNNEI. V lost 3 bases to trimming and J lost 2 bases; unmatched junction nucleotides: 7. Here the CDR3 reads CASSDDRGTLNYGYTF. The CDR3 DNA reads as TGTGCCAGCAGTGATGACAGGGGGACGCTAAACTATGGCTACACCTTC.

This clonotype was recorded many times. The rearrangement uses TRBV7-2 and TRBJ1-2; a weak D match, TRBD1 (5 bases). V lost 10 bases and J 4 bases, leaving 22 bases between the germline ends. In germline, CDR1 is SGHTA, CDR2 FQGNSA. The CDR3 runs 15 residues. The CDR3 DNA follows: TGTGCCACCCAGGCCAGGGTCAGCCCTGGCTATGGCTACACCTTC. It translates to CATQARVSPGYGYTF.

This clonotype was picked up many times. The gene calls are TRBV14 and TRBJ1-5; tentatively, D is TRBD1 (6 bases). This CDR3 region has 19 residues. Trimming cost V 0 bases and J 5 bases, with 23 bases left between them. Germline V lookup: CDR1 SGHDN, CDR2 FVKESK. CDR3 DNA sequence: TGTGCCAGCAGCCAAGAGCCTCGGAGGGGGAAAGGTCCAGATCAGCCCCAGCATTTT. Protein: CASSQEPRRGKGPDQPQHF.

Many counts were recorded for this clonotype. The chain couples TRBV10-3 to TRBJ2-5, with 8 bases fitting TRBD2. V shed 3 bases and J 7 bases; nucleotides not matched to a gene: 10. CDR1 and CDR2 from the germline V gene are ENHRY and SYGVKD. The CDR3 consists of 15 residues. The CDR3 protein is CAISDGSPSGGTQYF. CDR3 in DNA: TGTGCCATCAGTGACGGGTCCCCCAGCGGGGGGACCCAGTACTTC.

This clonotype was seen repeatedly, ten times or more. The chain joins TRBV12-3 or TRBV12-4 to TRBJ2-7; 8 bases agree with TRBD2. The junction had 6 bases not matched to a gene; V was cut back by 6 bases and J by 2 bases. The CDR3 runs to 14 residues. The CDR3, as DNA: TGTGCCAGCAGCCTCAACGGGAGGGCCTACGAGCAGTACTTC. This encodes CASSLNGRAYEQYF.

This clonotype showed up many times. The chain couples TRBV12-3 or TRBV12-4 to TRBJ2-7; 9 positions agree with TRBD2. The CDR3 consists of 16 residues. V lost 3 bases and J lost 7; bases outside the gene matches: 13. The CDR3 protein is CASSFHSGSHLEEQYF. DNA for the CDR3: TGTGCCAGCAGTTTTCATAGCGGGAGCCACCTGGAGGAGCAGTACTTC.

This clonotype was detected only a few times. The chain recombines TRBV19 with TRBJ2-2; 8 bases line up with TRBD1. V trimming: 6 bases; J trimming: 4 bases; junction bases outside the gene matches: 7. The CDR3 loop spans 15 amino acids. Per the germline V gene, CDR1 is LNHDA and CDR2 is SQIVND (reference sequence). The CDR3 here is CASSYTGGSTGELFF. The CDR3 DNA follows: TGTGCCAGTAGCTATACAGGGGGTTCCACCGGGGAGCTGTTTTTT.

About this clonotype: This clone may be a read error of a much larger clone one base away. The chain joins TRBV28 to TRBJ1-1; TRBD1 might be the D (6 bases). Per germline, CDR1 MDHEN and CDR2 SYDVKM. This CDR3 has 13 residues. The CDR3 protein is CASSFYGGTGAFF. The CDR3 DNA follows: TGTGCCAGCAGTTTTTATGGGGGCACTGGAGCTTTCTTT. Drawing the rest from reference TRBV28 and TRBJ1-1, the complete variable domain is DVKVTQSSRYLVKRTGEKVFLECVQDMDHENMFWYRQDPGLGLRLIYFSYDVKMKEKGDIPEGYSVSREKKERFSLILESASTNQTSMYLCASSFYGGTGAFFGQGTRLTVV.

This clonotype has a count of ten or more. The chain has TRBV28 and TRBJ1-1; 7 bases match TRBD1. The germline V gene has CDR1 MDHEN and CDR2 SYDVKM. This CDR3 comprises 13 residues. The J segment lost 6 bases and the V segment lost 8 bases, leaving 9 bases of the junction unmatched. Here the CDR3 DNA reads TGTGCCAGCCCAAACACAGGGGCGGCTGAAGCTTTCTTT. Encoded protein: CASPNTGAAEAFF.

The chain links TRBV29-1 to TRBJ2-6, with D possibly TRBD1 on 6 matching bases. This CDR3 region has 16 residues. In germline, CDR1 is SQVTM, CDR2 ANQGSEA. Between the trimmed V and J ends, which lost 4 bases and 0 bases, there was a span of 13 bases. The CDR3 loop is CSVVGQGSSGANVLTF. The DNA of the CDR3 is TGCAGCGTTGTGGGTCAGGGGAGCTCTGGGGCCAACGTCCTGACTTTC.

This clonotype was detected many times. This sequence joins TRBV7-2 and TRBJ2-1, with 9 bases fitting TRBD2. Germline values: CDR1 SGHTA, CDR2 FQGNSA. Losses at the gene ends were 4 bases for V and 9 bases for J; bases not matched to a gene: 10. The CDR3 has 15 amino acids. This CDR3 is CASSSSGTSISEQFF. The CDR3 region has the DNA TGTGCCAGCAGCTCATCCGGGACTAGCATCAGTGAGCAGTTCTTC.

In this sample, this clonotype turned up many times. The CDR3, as DNA: TGTGCCAGCAGACTACTGAATTCACCCCTCCACTTT. Translated, it gives CASRLLNSPLHF. The J gene is TRBJ1-6, the V gene TRBV2; no firm D call. V lost 6 bases and J 7 bases, leaving 7 bases between the germline ends. The germline V gene has CDR1 SNHLY and CDR2 FYNNEI. This CDR3 contains 12 residues.

This clonotype was recorded many times. The rearrangement uses TRBV29-1 and TRBJ2-7; 9 bases align to TRBD1. The CDR3 has 16 residues. With 0 bases clipped from V and 6 bases from J, the junction kept 12 bases outside the gene matches. The V gene's germline CDR1 is SQVTM and CDR2 ANQGSEA. The CDR3 sequence is CSVEDFAATGGLEQYF. The CDR3 DNA sequence: TGCAGCGTTGAAGACTTTGCCGCGACAGGGGGACTCGAGCAGTACTTC.

This clonotype has a count of ten or more. This sequence joins TRBV14 and TRBJ2-3, with 11 bases aligning to TRBD1. V gave up 4 bases and J gave up 6 bases; unmatched junction bases: 12. CDR3 length: 17 amino acids. Germline assignment: CDR1 SGHDN and CDR2 FVKESK. The CDR3 DNA follows: TGTGCCAGCAGCCCCCCGGCCGGGACAGGGGGTTCGGATACGCAGTATTTT. This gives the protein CASSPPAGTGGSDTQYF.

This clonotype was seen many times. The chain links TRBV5-1 to TRBJ2-1; D possibly corresponds to TRBD1 (5 bases). This CDR3 has 15 residues. Trimming cost V 4 bases and J 5 bases, with 16 bases left between them. Germline V lookup: CDR1 SGHRS, CDR2 YFSETQ. The CDR3 reads CASSVVLDRNNEQFF. As DNA, the CDR3 is TGCGCCAGCAGCGTCGTCCTCGACAGAAACAATGAGCAGTTCTTC.

This clonotype was counted a single time. A clone one base away is much larger, so this may be a read error. CDR3 sequence (DNA): TGTGCCAGCAGTTCTACGGTGGGAGGCGATACGCAGTATTTT. Residues: CASSSTVGGDTQYF. The V and J genes are TRBV7-3 and TRBJ2-3; D is perhaps TRBD2 (6 bases). Germline V gene data show CDR1 as SGHTA and CDR2 as FQGTGA. The CDR3 has 14 residues. Trimming pared 6 bases from V and 6 bases from J, leaving 16 bases between.

This clonotype was seen many times. This chain connects TRBV12-3 or TRBV12-4 to TRBJ1-5; D unclear. Trimming stripped 4 bases from V and 9 bases from J, with 19 bases between. The CDR3 is made up of 15 amino acids. The CDR3 DNA reads as TGTGCCAGCAGTTCTCAAGGTGGCGCGACACGGCCCCAGCATTTT. This gives the protein CASSSQGGATRPQHF.

This clonotype was detected only a few times. V gene TRBV5-6 combines with J gene TRBJ2-3; no clear D gene. The CDR3 has 18 amino acids. Germline assignment: CDR1 SGHDT and CDR2 YYEEEE. The V and J ends lost 0 bases and 0 bases respectively, with 17 bases between them. This CDR3 is CASSLARVPQTSTDTQYF. The CDR3 DNA reads TGTGCCAGCAGCTTGGCTAGGGTACCCCAAACTAGCACAGATACGCAGTATTTT.

This clonotype was seen many times. This chain links TRBV27 with TRBJ1-1; weak D call: TRBD1 (6 bases). V was shortened by 8 bases and J by 1 base, with 14 bases between the two germline ends. The length of the CDR3 is 14 residues. The germline V gene has CDR1 MNHEY and CDR2 SMNVEV (reference sequence). CDR3 bases: TGTGCCAGCCGAGAGCAGGGGCGGAACACTGAAGCTTTCTTT. It translates to CASREQGRNTEAFF.